This TCR beta chain originates from a study of shared clonotypes between healthy human individuals. Overall study: CD4 naive and CD4 memory each took three plates per donor, while CD8 naive took two and CD8 memory one.

The CDR3 extends over 15 amino acids. The germline V and J ends were trimmed by 5 bases and 2 bases, with 10 bases remaining between them. The germline V gene encodes CDR1 PRHDT and CDR2 FYEKMQ (reference sequence). Researchers partitioned CD4+ cells into CD45RA+ naive and CD45RA-negative memory subsets. TCRdb keeps only in-frame clones here, not all; method: immunoSEQ multiplex PCR. The table lists about 2 million clones, 95% of them singletons. The specimen was naive CD4+ T cells sorted from blood. Specified subset: CD45RA+ positively selected. This receptor was identified in a man aged 18-30 years in good health. The rearrangement joins TRBV13 to TRBJ2-6; a weak D match, TRBD1 (6 bases). This chain's CDR3 is CASSNRAPGANVLTF. In nucleotides, the CDR3 is TGTGCCAGCAGCAACAGGGCACCTGGGGCCAACGTCCTGACTTTC.